Listed here is a single TCR beta chain. Before being deemed recovered, Cohort 3 donors had two negative PCRs, clearance, or symptom resolution. Method: immunoSEQ multiplex PCR; TCRdb's copy keeps in-frame clones and lacks some. There are 200,000 or so clones in the sample; about 87% occur only once, and more than 2.5% lies in the top ten. The record originates from a study of blood T cell repertoires in COVID-19. Overall study: From the United States, Italy and Spain came samples of acute and convalescent COVID-19. Nucleic acid was either cDNA or gDNA, and it came from T cells, B-cell-depleted T cells, or PBMCs.

Germline loops: CDR1 SNHLY, CDR2 FYNNEI. This CDR3 has 16 amino acids. V lost 6 bases and J lost 0; bases outside the gene matches: 10. The chain uses TRBV2 and TRBJ1-1, with 7 bases identical to TRBD1. The TCR was taken from a woman aged 30 to 39 who had recovered from COVID-19. Specimen: PBMCs or T cells enriched from blood (not recorded which). For the CDR3, the DNA is TGTGCCAGCAGAAAACAGGGGTCCCCAATGAACACTGAAGCTTTCTTT. Translation: CASRKQGSPMNTEAFF. The full variable domain, in which reference TRBV2 and TRBJ1-1 provide the parts outside the CDR3, is EPEVTQTPSHQVTQMGQEVILRCVPISNHLYFYWYRQILGQKVEFLVSFYNNEISEKSEIFDDQFSVERPDGSNFTLKIRSTKLEDSAMYFCASRKQGSPMNTEAFFGQGTRLTVV.